This T cell receptor (beta chain) was identified in a study of yellow fever vaccine responses in identical twins. Study-level findings and limits: After vaccination, twins' T cell response reportedly seemed partly convergent, partly personalized.

A word on this clonotype: Its target is unknown.

TCRdb passed the RT-PCR reads through MiXCR, listing each CDR3 protein once. The sample contains over 15,000 distinct CDR3 sequences, around 84% of which appear only once. CDR1 is SQVTM, CDR2 ANQGSEA, per germline. This CDR3 has 13 amino acids. The germline V and J ends were trimmed by 7 bases and 3 bases, with 12 bases remaining between them. The material sequenced was T cells from blood (PBMCs), unsorted or a sorted subset (not recorded which), taken before or after yellow fever vaccination (not recorded which). The J gene is TRBJ2-2, the V gene TRBV29-1; D is perhaps TRBD2 (6 bases). The receptor was derived from a young woman who received the yellow fever vaccine. CDR3 protein: CSGGLTYTGELFF. CDR3 DNA sequence: TGCAGCGGTGGACTAACGTACACCGGGGAGCTGTTTTTT.